The 27 T cell receptor beta chains in this list originate from one sample, sequenced in a study of shared clonotypes between healthy human individuals. Clones were read by immunoSEQ multiplex PCR, and TCRdb kept only the in-frame ones, dropping some. The sample contains about 800,000 clones, about 96% of which appear only once. The naive CD8 population came from CD45RO-negative cells selected for CCR7, without terminally differentiated effector memory CD45RA+ cells. What was sequenced was naive CD8+ T cells sorted from blood. These receptors all come from a man aged 25-40 years in good health.

V and J are TRBV6-1 and TRBJ2-1; 8 bases line up with TRBD2. This CDR3 comprises 13 residues. Germline V gene lookup returns CDR1 MNHNS and CDR2 SASEGT. Unmatched junction bases numbered 11, after V lost 10 bases and J lost 9 bases. Here the CDR3 DNA reads TGTGCCACTTTTTACCGGGAGGGCCGTGAGCAGTTCTTC. Amino acid sequence: CATFYREGREQFF.

Worth noting for this clone: Other nucleotide sequences from this sample produce the same CDR3. The chain recombines TRBV9 with TRBJ2-1; D not certain. V gave up 0 bases and J gave up 2 bases, with 3 bases separating them. The CDR3 is 13 amino acids. Germline assignment: CDR1 SGDLS and CDR2 YYNGEE. The CDR3 reads CASSVGTYNEQFF. In DNA, the CDR3 is TGTGCCAGCAGCGTAGGGACCTACAATGAGCAGTTCTTC. The whole variable domain, filled in from reference TRBV9 and TRBJ2-1, reads DSGVTQTPKHLITATGQRVTLRCSPRSGDLSVYWYQQSLDQGLQFLIQYYNGEERAKGNILERFSAQQFPDLHSELNLSSLELGDSALYFCASSVGTYNEQFFGPGTRLTVL.

This clone was detected only once. The CDR3 region is CSVLQDSLKYEQYF. The CDR3 DNA reads TGCAGCGTACTCCAGGACAGTCTGAAATACGAGCAGTACTTC. The V and J genes are TRBV29-1 and TRBJ2-7; possible D gene TRBD1, 6 bases. CDR1 and CDR2 (germline): SQVTM, ANQGSEA. V shed 6 bases and J shed 4 bases, with 19 bases lying between them. CDR3 length equals 14 residues.

The genes are TRBV29-1 and TRBJ2-2; D ambiguous. The V and J ends lost 6 bases and 4 bases respectively, with 24 bases between them. Germline V gene lookup returns CDR1 SQVTM and CDR2 ANQGSEA. The CDR3 spans 17 residues. This chain's CDR3 is CSVALGPDGSITGELFF. In DNA, the CDR3 is TGCAGCGTAGCGCTCGGTCCGGACGGCTCGATCACCGGGGAGCTGTTTTTT.

This rearrangement joins TRBV11-2 to TRBJ2-7; tentatively, D is TRBD1 (6 bases). CDR3 length equals 14 residues. Trimming cost V 5 bases and J 2 bases, with 13 bases left between them. Per germline, CDR1 SGHAT and CDR2 FQNNGV. The CDR3 bases are TGTGCCAGCAGCGCACACAGGGCCACCTACGAGCAGTACTTC. This gives the protein CASSAHRATYEQYF.

The chain employs TRBV15 and TRBJ2-7; the D call may be TRBD1 or TRBD2 (5 bases each). Germline CDR1 and CDR2: LNHNV and YYDKDF (reference sequence). The CDR3 has 15 amino acids. V lost 1 base to trimming and J lost 0 bases, with 10 bases between them. CDR3 bases: TGTGCCACCAGCAGAGCCCGGGGCCTCTCCTACGAGCAGTACTTC. Protein sequence: CATSRARGLSYEQYF.

In regard to this clone: The sample holds other DNA sequences that translate to the same CDR3. V and J are TRBV4-1 and TRBJ2-7, with TRBD1 matching 8 bases. The CDR3 is made up of 15 amino acids. With 4 bases clipped from V and 1 base from J, the junction kept 6 bases outside the gene matches. The germline CDR1 and CDR2 sequences are MGHRA and YSYEKL. The CDR3 region has the DNA TGCGCCAGCAGCCCCGGACAGGGCCTTTCCTACGAGCAGTACTTC. Protein: CASSPGQGLSYEQYF.

The gene calls are TRBV7-6 and TRBJ2-7; the match to TRBD2 covers 10 bases. Germline V gene lookup returns CDR1 SGHVS and CDR2 FNYEAQ. The CDR3 has 16 residues. Losses at the gene ends were 5 bases for V and 2 bases for J; bases not matched to a gene: 9. The CDR3 DNA follows: TGTGCCAGCAGCAGCCCAGTAGCGGGAGGCGCCTACGAGCAGTACTTC. Translation gives CASSSPVAGGAYEQYF.

The chain uses TRBV18 and TRBJ2-1; 9 bases align to TRBD2. V trimming: 5 bases; J trimming: 5 bases; junction bases outside the gene matches: 10. Germline-derived CDR1 and CDR2 are KGHSH and LQKENI. The CDR3 runs to 16 residues. CDR3: CASSGAGLAQNNEQFF. The CDR3 bases are TGTGCCAGCTCAGGAGCTGGACTAGCGCAAAACAATGAGCAGTTCTTC.

This rearrangement joins TRBV6-5 to TRBJ1-1, with D unresolved. Trimming took off 2 bases at V and 0 bases at J, with 7 bases between the two ends. The CDR3 is made up of 14 amino acids. Germline CDR1 and CDR2: MNHEY and SVGAGI. CDR3: CASSYGTLNTEAFF. The CDR3, as DNA: TGTGCCAGCAGTTACGGTACCTTGAACACTGAAGCTTTCTTT.

The V and J genes are TRBV11-2 and TRBJ2-7; TRBD2 matches 10 bases. This CDR3 contains 17 residues. J lost 5 bases, V lost 2 bases, and 12 bases had no gene match. The germline gives CDR1 SGHAT, CDR2 FQNNGV. The CDR3 region is CASSLRFLASGSHEQYF. The CDR3 DNA reads as TGTGCCAGCAGCTTAAGGTTCTTGGCTAGCGGGAGTCACGAGCAGTACTTC.

The chain joins TRBV18 to TRBJ2-7; 10 bases align to TRBD2. The CDR3 is made up of 14 amino acids. CDR1 KGHSH and CDR2 LQKENI come from the germline V gene. V shed 6 bases and J 6 bases; nucleotides not matched to a gene: 8. The CDR3 coding sequence is TGTGCCAGCTCGCTAGCGGGAGAGGGTAGCGAGCAGTACTTC. Residues: CASSLAGEGSEQYF.

The V call is TRBV29-1, the J call TRBJ2-1; the D gene is possibly TRBD2 (6 bases). The germline V gene encodes CDR1 SQVTM and CDR2 ANQGSEA. The CDR3 loop spans 17 amino acids. V was pared by 0 bases and J by 3 bases, with 18 bases between. DNA for the CDR3: TGCAGCGTTGAAGATCTTAGGTTGCGGGGCTTCTACAATGAGCAGTTCTTC. Amino acids: CSVEDLRLRGFYNEQFF.

This clone was seen just once. The chain combines TRBV6-6 with TRBJ2-7, with D possibly being TRBD2 (5 bases). Germline assignment: CDR1 MNHNY and CDR2 SVGAGI (reference sequence). Trimming shortened V by 0 bases and J by 5 bases, and 8 bases separated the two germline ends. This CDR3 is built from 13 residues. The CDR3 DNA reads TGTGCCAGCAGTTACTCCGGGGTTCACGAGCAGTACTTC. Amino acids: CASSYSGVHEQYF.

As to this clone: Distinct nucleotide sequences in the sample also encode this CDR3. The V gene is TRBV9, the J gene TRBJ2-7, with 8 bases lining up with TRBD1. V shed 4 bases, J shed 3 bases, and the junction held 12 bases outside the gene matches. This CDR3 is built from 16 residues. CDR1 is SGDLS, CDR2 YYNGEE, per germline. The CDR3 region has the DNA TGTGCCAGCAGCCTTACCGGGACAGGAGATTTCTACGAGCAGTACTTC. Encoded protein: CASSLTGTGDFYEQYF.

The J gene is TRBJ1-6, the V gene TRBV7-9; no reliable D call. The CDR3 consists of 14 residues. V gave up 1 base and J gave up 6 bases, with 7 bases separating them. Germline assignment: CDR1 SEHNR and CDR2 FQNEAQ (reference sequence). In DNA, the CDR3 is TGTGCCAGCAGCTTAGTCTCGGGTAATTCACCCCTCCACTTT. Translated: CASSLVSGNSPLHF.

CDR3 sequence: CASRERTSPPHEQFF. The CDR3 DNA sequence: TGTGCCAGCAGGGAACGGACCAGTCCGCCCCATGAGCAGTTCTTC. The chain joins TRBV27 to TRBJ2-1; D not certain. The length of the CDR3 is 15 residues. CDR1 is MNHEY, CDR2 SMNVEV, per germline (reference sequence). Trimming took 6 bases from V and 8 from J, leaving 20 bases between them.

A word on this clone: The sample has other DNA sequences that encode this CDR3 too. This chain connects TRBV7-6 to TRBJ2-1; TRBD2 aligns across 8 bases. Looked up from germline, CDR1 is SGHVS and CDR2 is FNYEAQ. The CDR3 is 14 amino acids. With 3 bases clipped from V and 4 bases from J, the junction kept 2 bases outside the gene matches. Here the CDR3 reads CASSLSGGYNEQFF. The CDR3, as DNA: TGTGCCAGCAGCTTGTCGGGAGGGTACAATGAGCAGTTCTTC.

V is TRBV11-2 and J is TRBJ2-3, with 8 bases matching TRBD2. The V gene end was trimmed by 1 base and the J gene end by 5 bases; junction bases not matched to a gene: 8. This CDR3 is built from 16 residues. The germline V gene encodes CDR1 SGHAT and CDR2 FQNNGV. The chain's CDR3 is CASSLGTSIFRDTQYF. The CDR3 DNA is TGTGCCAGCAGCTTAGGGACTAGCATTTTCAGAGATACGCAGTATTTT. Full variable domain (rest looked up from reference TRBV11-2 and TRBJ2-3): EAGVAQSPRYKIIEKRQSVAFWCNPISGHATLYWYQQILGQGPKLLIQFQNNGVVDDSQLPKDRFSAERLKGVDSTLKIQPAKLEDSAVYLCASSLGTSIFRDTQYFGPGTRLTVL.

This chain connects TRBV29-1 to TRBJ2-7; TRBD1 aligns across 7 bases. This CDR3 spans 13 amino acids. V shed 3 bases, J shed 3 bases, and the junction held 5 bases outside the gene matches. Germline lookup yields CDR1 SQVTM and CDR2 ANQGSEA. The CDR3 nucleotides read TGCAGCGTTGAGACCGACAGGGACTACGAGCAGTACTTC. Its protein product is CSVETDRDYEQYF.

This clone was seen a handful of times. This sequence joins TRBV7-8 and TRBJ2-2; D is unclear. Germline V gene lookup returns CDR1 SGHVS and CDR2 FQNEAQ. The CDR3 runs 11 residues. V was shortened by 3 bases and J by 4 bases, with 0 bases between the two germline ends. The CDR3 is CASSFTGELFF. The CDR3 DNA is TGTGCCAGCAGCTTCACCGGGGAGCTGTTTTTT.

Comment on this clone: Relative to the germline gene, one junction end is altered; a read error may explain this. Written as DNA, the CDR3 is TGTGCTAGCAGCCCCCGGGCGGGAGGGCCGGAGGAGCAGTACTTC. Its translation: CASSPRAGGPEEQYF. The rearrangement uses TRBV7-7 and TRBJ2-7, with TRBD2 matching 9 bases. The germline CDR1 and CDR2 sequences are SSHAT and FNYEAQ (reference sequence). This CDR3 is built from 15 residues. The full variable domain, rest sourced from reference TRBV7-7 and TRBJ2-7, is GAGVSQSPRYKVTKRGQDVTLRCDPISSHATLYWYQQALGQGPEFLTYFNYEAQPDKSGLPSDRFSAERPEGSISTLTIQRTEQRDSAMYRCASSPRAGGPEEQYFGPGTRLTVT.

V and J are TRBV11-2 and TRBJ1-1; D is perhaps TRBD1 (6 bases). V was trimmed by 5 bases and J by 1 base, leaving 11 bases between them. This CDR3 contains 14 residues. Germline-derived CDR1 and CDR2 are SGHAT and FQNNGV. The CDR3, as DNA: TGTGCCAGCAGCCGGACAGATAGGAACACTGAAGCTTTCTTT. Its protein is CASSRTDRNTEAFF.

Comments on this clone: This sample also contains other DNA sequences that code for the same CDR3. The chain employs TRBV9 and TRBJ2-2; 8 nucleotides match TRBD2. CDR1 is SGDLS, CDR2 YYNGEE, per germline. The CDR3 covers 15 residues. J lost 4 bases, V lost 4 bases, and 6 bases had no gene match. CDR3 loop: CASSPSGGGTGELFF. DNA for the CDR3: TGTGCCAGCAGCCCGTCCGGGGGGGGCACCGGGGAGCTGTTTTTT.

The V gene is TRBV14, the J gene TRBJ2-1; 9 bases line up with TRBD2. This CDR3 has 14 residues. Germline loops: CDR1 SGHDN, CDR2 FVKESK. V was clipped by 5 bases and J by 15 bases; unmatched bases: 14. CDR3 coding DNA: TGTGCCAGCAGCACCAGCTTTGGCGGGCGGGAGGGGTTCTTC. This sequence encodes CASSTSFGGREGFF.

The chain has TRBV5-4 and TRBJ1-2, with TRBD1 identical over 10 bases. With V trimmed by 4 bases and J by 4 bases, 7 bases remained unmatched. This CDR3 region has 15 residues. Germline assignment: CDR1 SGHNT and CDR2 YYREEE (reference sequence). The CDR3 DNA sequence: TGTGCCAGCAGCGTCCCGGGACAGGGGTTCTATGGCTACACCTTC. Its translation is CASSVPGQGFYGYTF.

This clone has just one count. J is TRBJ2-1 and V is TRBV2; 8 nucleotides align to TRBD2. Trimming took 8 bases from V and 2 from J; bases not matched to a gene: 5. This CDR3 spans 14 amino acids. In germline, CDR1 is SNHLY, CDR2 FYNNEI. The CDR3 sequence is CASRTGGAYNEQFF. DNA for the CDR3: TGTGCCAGCCGTACGGGAGGGGCCTACAATGAGCAGTTCTTC.